This T cell receptor beta chain was recorded in a study of vaccination effects on CD4 cells after COVID-19. ViraFEST assay sequencing came after antigen-specific CD4+ T cells were expanded with viral peptide pools. Once cultured for 10 days, the cells underwent separation to obtain CD4+ T cells. Either the BNT162b2 or mRNA-1273 vaccine was given to participants in two doses. The CDR3 has 14 amino acids. Germline lookup yields CDR1 SGHDN and CDR2 FVKESK. V shed 4 bases and J shed 8 bases, with 18 bases lying between them. Of note for this clone: The antigen remains unidentified.

Some clones are missing from TCRdb's copy, which holds only in-frame ones; the method was immunoSEQ multiplex PCR. The sample includes fewer than 40,000 clones, approximately 84% of them seen just once. The chain is built from TRBV14 and TRBJ2-7; D is possibly TRBD1 (6 bases). The clonotype was recovered from a human donor who received a COVID-19 vaccine. Some clones in this sample may be carry-over from other donors' samples. The sequenced sample was CD4+ T cells from PBMCs cultured with HCoV-NL63 spike peptides, obtained after COVID-19 vaccination. The CDR3 region is CASSPLTSTGQQYV. The CDR3 region has the DNA TGTGCCAGCAGCCCTCTCACCTCAACAGGGCAGCAGTACGTC.